Listed here are 24 T cell receptor beta chains from one sample, sequenced in a study of cytomegalovirus exposure and HLA in healthy donors. Amplification used 60 Vbeta primers and 13 Jbeta primers. Profiled with immunoSEQ multiplex PCR; TCRdb holds only in-frame clones, not every one. The sample contains roughly 84,000 clones, about 78% of which appear only once. Sequenced sample: PBMCs. The receptor source for this set is a man aged 50-60 years in good health and CMV-seronegative.

The J gene is TRBJ2-5, the V gene TRBV6-5; 10 nucleotides match TRBD2. V dropped 8 bases and J dropped 1; count of bases not matched to a gene: 7. The CDR3 sequence is 15 residues long. CDR1 is MNHEY and CDR2 is SVGAGI in the germline V gene. The CDR3: CASRTSGETQETQYF. CDR3 coding DNA: TGTGCCAGCCGAACTAGCGGGGAAACCCAAGAGACCCAGTACTTC.

The chain has TRBV15 and TRBJ1-5; no firm D call. The CDR3 length is 15 residues. V lost 3 bases to trimming and J lost 2 bases, with 11 bases between them. Germline V gene sequence: CDR1 LNHNV, CDR2 YYDKDF (reference sequence). The CDR3, as DNA: TGTGCCACCAGCAGGAGCGGCGGGGGCAATCAGCCCCAGCATTTT. As protein: CATSRSGGGNQPQHF.

This chain joins TRBV15 and TRBJ2-1, with TRBD1 as a possible D gene (5 bases). V lost 2 bases to trimming and J lost 9 bases, with 11 bases between them. The germline gives CDR1 LNHNV, CDR2 YYDKDF (reference sequence). The CDR3 contains 13 residues. The DNA of the CDR3 is TGTGCCACCAGCAGAAAACAGGACCCTGAGCAGTTCTTC. Amino acid sequence: CATSRKQDPEQFF.

The genes are TRBV5-1 and TRBJ1-1, with no clear D. This CDR3 contains 15 residues. Trimming left V 4 bases short and J 1 base short, with 14 bases between. Germline assignment: CDR1 SGHRS and CDR2 YFSETQ. The DNA for the CDR3 is TGCGCCAGCAGCCCTAACGTGGGGAGGAACACTGAAGCTTTCTTT. Translated, it gives CASSPNVGRNTEAFF.

The chain has TRBV5-1 and TRBJ2-7; TRBD1 might be the D (6 bases). Deletions cut 3 bases from V and 3 bases from J, with 7 bases between. CDR3 length: 12 residues. Per the germline V gene, CDR1 is SGHRS and CDR2 is YFSETQ. This CDR3 reads CASSWDNYEQYF. In DNA form, the CDR3 reads TGCGCCAGCAGCTGGGACAACTACGAGCAGTACTTC.

This chain links TRBV27 with TRBJ2-5; tentatively, D is TRBD1 (6 bases). Matching the DNA end better, TRBJ2-7 makes the J call doubtful. The germline V gene has CDR1 MNHEY and CDR2 SMNVEV (reference sequence). The CDR3 runs to 19 residues. CDR3 bases: TGTGCCAGCAGTTTGAAGGCTCCCCTTTGGGACGCAGGGGCCTACGAGCAGTACTTC. Translating gives CASSLKAPLWDAGAYEQYF.

The rearrangement uses TRBV6-5 and TRBJ1-6; tentatively, D is TRBD1 (5 bases). V was clipped by 4 bases and J by 8 bases, with 15 bases between them. Germline V gives CDR1 MNHEY, CDR2 SVGAGI. The CDR3 loop spans 15 amino acids. The CDR3 DNA reads TGTGCCAGCAGTTTAACCGGGACTCCTGATTCACCCCTCCACTTT. Translation: CASSLTGTPDSPLHF.

DNA of the CDR3: TGTGCCAGCAGTGATTTGGGGGGGCGGGAGACCCAGTACTTC. Protein product: CASSDLGGRETQYF. The chain combines TRBV6-1 with TRBJ2-5; D might be TRBD2 (7 bases). The germline V and J ends were trimmed by 3 bases and 5 bases, with 13 bases remaining between them. Per germline, CDR1 MNHNS and CDR2 SASEGT. The CDR3 extends over 14 amino acids.

CDR3 sequence (DNA): TGTGCCAGCAACAAGGCTAGCTCCTATAATTCACCCCTCCACTTT. It encodes CASNKASSYNSPLHF. The chain combines TRBV27 with TRBJ1-6; D remains ambiguous. Trimming removed 7 bases at V and 0 bases at J, with 10 bases between. Germline CDR1 reads MNHEY; CDR2 reads SMNVEV (reference sequence). The CDR3 is 15 residues long.

The V and J genes are TRBV6-1 and TRBJ1-1; D possibly corresponds to TRBD1 (5 bases). CDR3 length: 13 residues. Per germline, CDR1 MNHNS and CDR2 SASEGT. V was pared by 6 bases and J by 1 base, with 9 bases between. As DNA, the CDR3 is TGTGCCAGCAGCCTAACAGGGAACACTGAAGCTTTCTTT. It yields the protein CASSLTGNTEAFF.

The rearrangement uses TRBV5-4 and TRBJ1-2; D might be TRBD1 (5 bases). The CDR3 sequence is 13 residues long. Germline V CDR1 and CDR2: SGHNT, YYREEE (reference sequence). The V end was cut by 5 bases, the J end by 5 bases, with 13 bases between. The chain's CDR3 is CASSFQGGYGYTF. In DNA, the CDR3 is TGTGCCAGCAGTTTCCAGGGTGGTTATGGCTACACCTTC.

The chain employs TRBV14 and TRBJ1-2; TRBD1 matches 7 bases. The V gene end was trimmed by 3 bases and the J gene end by 4 bases; junction bases not matched to a gene: 11. The CDR3 is 16 amino acids. Germline V gives CDR1 SGHDN, CDR2 FVKESK. The CDR3 DNA is TGTGCCAGCAGCCACCTACTCGGGACAGAGACCTATGGCTACACCTTC. This codes for CASSHLLGTETYGYTF.

V is TRBV4-1 and J is TRBJ1-3; D unresolved. Germline V gives CDR1 MGHRA, CDR2 YSYEKL. This CDR3 contains 14 residues. Between the trimmed V and J ends, which lost 2 bases and 4 bases, there was a span of 9 bases. The CDR3 here is CASSQRESGNTIYF. The CDR3 bases are TGCGCCAGCAGCCAACGTGAGTCCGGAAACACCATATATTTT.

The rearrangement links TRBV10-2 to TRBJ2-5, with D possibly matching TRBD2 (5 bases). V dropped 3 bases and J dropped 7 bases, with 21 bases sitting between them. Germline V CDR1 and CDR2: WSHSY, SAAADI. The CDR3 loop spans 16 amino acids. The chain's CDR3 is CASSEPRVDVFRTQYF. The CDR3, as DNA: TGCGCCAGCAGTGAACCGAGGGTGGATGTGTTTAGGACCCAGTACTTC.

CDR3 amino acids: CASSQEGGQPQHF. CDR3 nucleotide sequence: TGCGCCAGCAGCCAAGAGGGGGGTCAGCCCCAGCATTTT. V usage is TRBV4-3 and J usage is TRBJ1-5, with TRBD1 as a possible D gene (5 bases). This CDR3 region has 13 residues. The V gene lost 0 bases and the J gene lost 6 bases, with 6 bases spanning the gap. Germline assignment: CDR1 LGHNA and CDR2 YSLEER.

J is TRBJ1-2 and V is TRBV5-1; D call uncertain. CDR1 SGHRS and CDR2 YFSETQ come from the germline V gene. Trimming removed 6 bases at V and 1 base at J, with 10 bases between. This CDR3 is 13 amino acids long. This CDR3 is CASKEGDNYGYTF. The CDR3 nucleotides are TGCGCCAGCAAGGAGGGAGATAACTATGGCTACACCTTC.

Comment on this clone: A junction end diverges from the germline sequence, so it may reflect a read error. The genes are TRBV30 and TRBJ1-2; D not certain. The germline V gene encodes CDR1 GTSNPN and CDR2 SVGIG (reference sequence). The CDR3 spans 11 residues. The CDR3 sequence: CAWSPSYDYTF. The CDR3 coding sequence is TGTGCCTGGAGTCCTAGTTATGACTACACCTTC.

A few counts support this clone. The CDR3 coding sequence is TGTGCCTGGAGTAGTGGGCAGGGCAATCAGCCCCAGCATTTT. This translates into CAWSSGQGNQPQHF. The chain joins TRBV30 to TRBJ1-5; D not resolved. V lost 2 bases, J lost 2 bases, and 10 bases lay in between. Germline CDR1 GTSNPN, CDR2 SVGIG (reference sequence). The CDR3 has 14 residues.

This clone was detected only once. The junction differs from germline at one of its ends, possibly a read error. The rearrangement joins TRBV7-7 to TRBJ2-7; TRBD1 matches at 10 bases. The CDR3 runs 16 residues. The germline V gene encodes CDR1 SSHAT and CDR2 FNYEAQ (reference sequence). The CDR3 loop reads CASSPGRGTGAYEQYF. DNA for the CDR3: TGTGCTAGCAGCCCTGGCCGGGGGACAGGGGCCTACGAGCAGTACTTC.

V is TRBV11-2 and J is TRBJ1-1; 7 bases align to TRBD1. The V gene's germline CDR1 is SGHAT and CDR2 FQNNGV. The CDR3 has 13 residues. After removal of 7 bases from V and 1 base from J, the junction contained 3 bases not matched to a gene. The DNA of the CDR3 is TGTGCCAGCACCCAGGGGGGGAACACTGAAGCTTTCTTT. Translation: CASTQGGNTEAFF.

The rearrangement links TRBV18 to TRBJ1-2; the D gene is possibly TRBD1 (6 bases). This CDR3 has 15 amino acids. The germline CDR1 and CDR2 sequences are KGHSH and LQKENI. V shed 4 bases and J shed 6 bases, with 18 bases lying between them. The CDR3 sequence is CASSRAQGRVDGYTF. The CDR3 bases are TGTGCCAGCTCACGAGCACAGGGAAGAGTCGATGGCTACACCTTC.

The V call is TRBV6-4, the J call TRBJ2-1; 9 bases are shared with TRBD1. Germline V gene sequence: CDR1 MRHNA, CDR2 SNTAGT. V lost 4 bases, J lost 7 bases, and 11 bases stayed unmatched. CDR3 length equals 16 residues. CDR3 sequence reads: CASSASSGQGFNEQFF. The DNA for the CDR3 is TGTGCCAGCAGTGCCTCATCGGGACAGGGCTTTAATGAGCAGTTCTTC.

This clone was observed a few times. This sequence joins TRBV7-2 and TRBJ2-2; 12 bases align to TRBD2. This CDR3 has 17 residues. Germline V gene lookup returns CDR1 SGHTA and CDR2 FQGNSA. The ends lost 5 bases at V and 4 bases at J; junction bases unmatched: 8. CDR3 in amino acids: CASSRRLAGAGTGELFF. The CDR3 nucleotides are TGTGCCAGCAGCCGACGACTAGCGGGGGCTGGCACCGGGGAGCTGTTTTTT.

V gene TRBV10-3 combines with J gene TRBJ2-7, with a possible D match to TRBD1 (6 bases). Per germline, CDR1 ENHRY and CDR2 SYGVKD. The CDR3 is 12 residues long. V was shortened by 6 bases and J by 6 bases, with 12 bases between the two germline ends. The CDR3 spells CAISVDSTEQYF. The CDR3 nucleotides are TGTGCCATCAGCGTGGACAGCACCGAGCAGTACTTC.